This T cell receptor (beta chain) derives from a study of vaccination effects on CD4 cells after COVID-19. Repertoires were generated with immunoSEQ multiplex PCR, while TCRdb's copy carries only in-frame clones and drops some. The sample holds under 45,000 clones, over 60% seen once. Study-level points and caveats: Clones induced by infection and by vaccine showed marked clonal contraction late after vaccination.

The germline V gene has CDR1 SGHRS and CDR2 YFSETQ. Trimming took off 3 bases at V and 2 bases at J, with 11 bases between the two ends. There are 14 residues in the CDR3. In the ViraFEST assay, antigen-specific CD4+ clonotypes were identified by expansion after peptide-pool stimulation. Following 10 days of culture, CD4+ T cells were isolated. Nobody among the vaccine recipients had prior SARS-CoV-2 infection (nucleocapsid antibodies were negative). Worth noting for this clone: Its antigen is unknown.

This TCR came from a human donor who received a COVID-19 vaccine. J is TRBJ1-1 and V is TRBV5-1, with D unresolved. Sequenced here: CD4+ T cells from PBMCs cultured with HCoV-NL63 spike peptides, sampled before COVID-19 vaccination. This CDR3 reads CASSSVSGNTEAFF. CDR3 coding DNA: TGCGCCAGCAGCTCCGTTAGTGGTAACACTGAAGCTTTCTTT.